This TCR beta chain was observed in a study of shared clonotypes between healthy human individuals. Assay used: immunoSEQ multiplex PCR; TCRdb lists only in-frame clones, some missing. The sample includes around 1.1 million clones, roughly 77% of them seen just once. Germline V gives CDR1 SGHVS, CDR2 FNYEAQ. V lost 1 base and J lost 6, with 13 bases in between. The CDR3 spans 15 residues. The sequenced material came from memory CD4+ T cells from PBMCs. Subset indicated: CD45RA-negative fraction. This chain connects TRBV7-6 to TRBJ2-1; TRBD2 might be the D (5 bases). The receptor was derived from a man younger than 35 in good health. Some clones in this sample may be carry-over from other donors' samples. CDR3: CASSLVWENGNEQFF. CDR3 nucleotide sequence: TGTGCCAGCAGCTTAGTTTGGGAGAATGGCAATGAGCAGTTCTTC.